The T cell receptor (beta chain) described here comes from a study of cytomegalovirus exposure and HLA in healthy donors (TCRdb year 2017). A note on the overall study: An earlier analysis of a few hundred of the donors reported approximately 260 Gb of sequence data and 117 million unique TCR beta sequences obtained from approximately 180 million T cells. Roughly 300 gigabases of sequencing data and 80 million or so unique TCR sequences were included in an early release covering over 600 HLA-typed donors. Of the roughly 410 genotyped donors, over 80% were placed in the genetic ancestry cluster associated with self-reported Caucasian donors. The study was designed to test whether signatures of past pathogen exposure could be identified by cataloging public T cell receptors. The T cell repertoires of 666 subjects were profiled by immunosequencing and related to cytomegalovirus serostatus. Along with the approximately 620-subject first cohort, a separate validation cohort of around 120 different subjects was used. To predict cytomegalovirus infection status, the study brought together high-throughput TCR immunosequencing, statistical association of individual TCRs with disease status, and machine learning. In a later analysis, previously published TCR beta repertoires from 550 to 750 donors were re-analyzed and high-resolution HLA genotyping was added so that TCR occurrence patterns could be studied. In the later analysis, no new phenotypic data were used to find candidate immune exposures; instead, reliance was placed on TCR beta sequences and their occurrence across donors. An earlier analysis of fewer than 750 of the donors used high-throughput TCR beta sequencing to judge whether each TCR beta V gene segment behaved as functional or pseudogenic. Donor age, sex, ethnicity and CMV serostatus were compiled alongside the repertoire data. In a later genetic analysis, genome-wide SNP genotypes for about 65% of the 666 donors were used, and that subset was treated as a discovery cohort. Every discovery cohort repertoire had been produced on one sequencing platform. Both class I and class II loci were covered by HLA typing, at four-digit resolution. Typing coverage varied by locus: about 620-640 donors for A, B, C, DRB1 and DQB1; more than 500 for DQA1; more than 600 for DPA1; approximately 450 for DPB1. Five DR-DQ haplotypes were treated as single units for association and clustering because of strong linkage in the cohort. Among about 410 genotyped donors of the cohort, an average of approximately 220,000 unique TCR beta nucleotide sequences was sequenced per donor, of which about 19% were non-productive.

The cohort comprised around 690 healthy bone marrow donors. At the time of sampling, all cohort members were nominally healthy, though unrecorded immune exposures were likely present. The donor tested CMV seropositive, placing the donor among the 289 seropositive members of the cohort. Every donor gave a peripheral blood sample, and the peripheral blood mononuclear cells from that sample were used for TCR beta sequencing. The Qiagen DNeasy Blood Extraction Kit was used to extract genomic DNA from the blood cell samples. The CDR3, from cysteine to phenylalanine, totals 15 residues. The sequence is cut down to CDR3 DNA, 45 bases in frame from base 1. Between the V and J ends, shortened by 5 bases and 7 bases respectively, the junction contains 18 bases. The germline V gene provides CDR1 SGHTA and CDR2 FQGNSA. Worth noting for this clone: This clone's antigen is unknown. Base qualities are not provided; no much larger clone lies one nucleotide away.

Library construction relied on the immunoSEQ multiplex PCR assay. For the multiplex PCR, a mixture combining 60 forward primers for TCR Vbeta segments and 13 reverse primers for TCR Jbeta segments was used. A multiplex PCR assay on genomic DNA amplified the CDR3 region of rearranged TCR beta genes. Amplified TCR beta libraries were sequenced as 87-base-pair reads on the Illumina HiSeq System. Under the source paper's analysis protocol: A later analysis tallied around 80 million unique TCR beta chains across the 700 or so repertoires, and some 12 million of those chains were shared by two or more donors. Raw reads were error-corrected and collapsed into unique sequences by a nearest-neighbor algorithm in which closely related sequences were merged to remove PCR and sequencing errors. To assign V, D and J gene segments, CDR3 sequences were aligned to IMGT reference sequences. For a sequence to be retained, a match of at least six nucleotides to both a V gene segment and a J gene segment was required. Rearrangements were classified as productive when the CDR3 lacked stop codons and remained in frame with V and J, and all other rearrangements were classified as non-productive. CDR3 was defined according to IMGT convention as the region running from the second conserved V-encoded cysteine to the conserved J-encoded phenylalanine. In an earlier analysis of just under 600 of the donors, sequences lacking an unambiguous match to a single V gene segment were excluded. An earlier analysis of a few hundred of the donors called V segments functional above 56.7% productive rearrangements and segregating when the between-donor standard deviation exceeded 5%. To diagnose cytomegalovirus status from the catalog of TCR beta chain sequences, a statistical classification framework was built. A later analysis assigned V and J genes by comparing TCR nucleotide sequences with IMGT/GENE-DB human TR gene sequences. A later analysis assigned CDR3 sequences and most-parsimonious VDJ recombination scenarios with the TCRdist pipeline. In a later analysis, each TCR beta chain was defined by its CDR3 amino acid sequence together with its V-gene family, and reads lacking a unique V-gene family were excluded. A later analysis removed several hundred highly shared, low-generation-probability nucleotide sequences to deal with suspected cross-contamination and a sequencing artifact. For each public chain, a later analysis derived a clonal expansion index from normalized ranks of inferred template counts within each repertoire. A later analysis computed generation probabilities with a VDJ recombination model fitted to out-of-frame rearrangements, and checked the results against IGoR. A later analysis scored TCR-TCR, TCR-HLA and TCR-CMV co-occurrence with hypergeometric tests, applying a repertoire-size bias correction to TCR pairs. To estimate false discovery rates, a later analysis permuted the HLA or CMV assignments 20 times. In a later analysis, co-occurring TCRs were grouped using DBSCAN, and TCRdist sequence similarity was added for clustering within HLA-allele-positive subsets. Repertoires with fewer than 30,000 or more than 120,000 public chains were left out of co-occurrence clustering, as were four to six repertoires with anomalous nucleotide sharing. TCRdb mirrors the immuneACCESS table, restricted to in-frame sequences. Some clones are absent from its copies; in checked studies, under half trace to an unresolved V gene, and the reason for the others is unknown. V, J and clone size derive from that table, while D and trimming were established from the DNA sequence. This sample holds 180,000 or so clones; 65% to 80% were observed only once. The biggest ten clones account for about 2.5% of the sample.

Results the study describes overall, beyond this receptor: According to a later genetic analysis, donors in an Asian-associated ancestry cluster had fewer N-insertions in productive TCRs than the approximately 670-donor mean. Linkage disequilibrium might explain the correlated functional status among segregating V segments, but an unknown experimental factor could not be ruled out. The earlier analysis of approximately 590 of the donors excluded 15 to 20 rarely observed V segments, including chromosome 9 orphons, because counts were too low. In a later analysis, HLA-associated TCR beta chains were found to be more clonally expanded and to have lower generation probabilities than equally common non-associated chains. In both the original and validation cohorts, the classifier was reported to diagnose cytomegalovirus status with high specificity and sensitivity. Because HLA typing was missing for some donors at each locus, association tests included only the typed subset. For the cohort, immune exposure information was limited to CMV serostatus. A further reported finding was that TCR beta sequences accurately predicted the HLA-A and HLA-B alleles for most subjects in the first cohort. Several of the top co-occurrence clusters appeared to be linked to parvovirus B19, influenza, CMV and Epstein-Barr virus, according to a later analysis. Because the 87-base-pair reads could not distinguish some IMGT-functional V segments, including TRBV6-2 and TRBV6-3, those segments were excluded. V-gene and J-gene trimming of TCR beta chains was associated with a missense DCLRE1C variant in a later genetic analysis, and the association was replicated in an independent cohort. In this cohort, only TCR beta chains were sequenced, and detectable features were limited by the absence of alpha or paired-chain data. When HLA alleles, especially DR and DQ, strongly co-occurred, TCR associations were difficult to assign to individual alleles. A few of the identified cytomegalovirus-associated TCR beta chains were confirmed in vitro to be specific for cytomegalovirus antigens. According to a later analysis, TCR association rates differed among HLA loci, with DRB1 alleles showing the most associated TCRs and HLA-C alleles showing the fewest. Most CMV-associated TCR beta chains appeared to be HLA-restricted in a later analysis, and the HLA associations seemed to be driven largely by CMV exposure. Across donors, most TCR sequences were observed very rarely, whereas some public TCRs were present in many individuals. It was suggested by the authors that the approach could potentially be generalized to other disease states and immunological phenotypes. A later analysis associated 15,000 to 20,000 TCR beta sequences with specific HLA alleles at a false discovery rate of 0.05. Presence/absence analyses assumed roughly uniform sequencing depth across donors, an assumption that may not hold. In the study, approximately 150 TCR beta chains were listed as associated with cytomegalovirus. In an earlier analysis of 500 to 650 of the donors, most TCR beta V segments appeared in productive rearrangements about 87% or about 30% of the time, broadly matching IMGT annotations. The sequencing pipeline was judged likely to have produced a cluster of highly shared sequence variants as a technical artifact.

The V and J segments used are TRBV7-2 and TRBJ1-5, with an unclear D gene assignment. The sequence was collected from a woman aged 25 to 39 in good health and CMV-seropositive. Sequencing was carried out using PBMCs. The DNA sequence is given as TGTGCCAGCAGCCGAAGCGGACGAGTTGAGCAGCCCCAGCATTTT. This translates into CASSRSGRVEQPQHF.